The sequence of this T cell receptor beta chain was determined in a study of read filtering for tumor transcriptome and immune sequencing. Across the study: Per sample, TCR-region reads ranged about 4.05 to 10.27 million by IR-seq, 85 to 1273 by RNA-seq.

The library was built from approximately 400 ng RNA with molecular barcoded adaptors for alpha/delta and beta/gamma chains. TCRdb itself ran the reads through MiXCR, one entry per CDR3 protein. Altogether over 50,000 distinct CDR3 sequences are present, under 20% being singletons, with the ten largest covering over 12%. This clonotype was observed at least ten times. The CDR3 contains 14 residues. Per germline, CDR1 MNHNS and CDR2 SASEGT. V dropped 7 bases and J dropped 4; count of bases not matched to a gene: 6. The sequence was obtained from a donor aged 40 or over with multiple myeloma. The sample taken for sequencing was a population of CD138-negative cells sorted from bone marrow. This rearrangement joins TRBV6-1 to TRBJ2-2; 7 nucleotides match TRBD2. In nucleotides, the CDR3 is TGTGCCAGCACCTGGCGCGGGAGCACCGGGGAGCTGTTTTTT. Protein: CASTWRGSTGELFF.